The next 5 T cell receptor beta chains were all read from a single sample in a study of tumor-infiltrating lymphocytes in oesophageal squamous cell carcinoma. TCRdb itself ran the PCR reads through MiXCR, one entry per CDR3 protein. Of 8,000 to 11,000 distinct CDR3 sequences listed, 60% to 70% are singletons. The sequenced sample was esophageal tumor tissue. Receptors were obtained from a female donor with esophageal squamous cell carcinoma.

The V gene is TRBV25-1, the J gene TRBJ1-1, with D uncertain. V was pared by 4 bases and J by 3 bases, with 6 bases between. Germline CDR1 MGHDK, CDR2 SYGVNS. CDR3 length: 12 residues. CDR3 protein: CASSAQYTEAFF. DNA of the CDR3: TGTGCCAGCAGTGCGCAGTACACTGAAGCTTTCTTT.

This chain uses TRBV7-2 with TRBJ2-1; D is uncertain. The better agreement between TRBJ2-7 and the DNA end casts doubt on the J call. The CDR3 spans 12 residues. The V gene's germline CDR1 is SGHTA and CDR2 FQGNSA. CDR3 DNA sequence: TGTGCCAGCAGCCTCCCCTCCTACGAGCAGTACTTC. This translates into CASSLPSYEQYF.

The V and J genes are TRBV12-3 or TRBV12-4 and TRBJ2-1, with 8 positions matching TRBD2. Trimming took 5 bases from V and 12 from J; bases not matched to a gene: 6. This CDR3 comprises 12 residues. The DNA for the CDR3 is TGTGCCAGCAGTCTGAAGCGGGAGAGGCAGTTCTTC. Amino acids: CASSLKRERQFF.

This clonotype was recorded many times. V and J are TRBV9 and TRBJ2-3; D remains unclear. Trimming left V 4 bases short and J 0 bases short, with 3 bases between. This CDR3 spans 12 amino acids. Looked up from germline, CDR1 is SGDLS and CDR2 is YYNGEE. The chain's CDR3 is CASSPSTDTQYF. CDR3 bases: TGTGCCAGCAGCCCGAGCACAGATACGCAGTATTTT.

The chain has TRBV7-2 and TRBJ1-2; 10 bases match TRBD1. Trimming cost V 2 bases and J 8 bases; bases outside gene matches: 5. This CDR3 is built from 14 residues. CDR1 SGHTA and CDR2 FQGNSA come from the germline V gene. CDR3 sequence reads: CASSLLGTGDGYTF. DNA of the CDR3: TGTGCCAGCAGCTTACTCGGGACAGGGGACGGCTACACCTTC.